This record covers a single T cell receptor beta chain. What antigen it recognizes has not been identified. One base away there is no much larger clone; base qualities are not given. The germline V gene encodes CDR1 SGHDN and CDR2 FVKESK. From the cysteine up to the phenylalanine, the CDR3 has a length of 14 residues. The retained sequence is limited to the CDR3, 42 bases, with the frame set at the first base. Trimming removed 8 bases from V and 7 bases from J, leaving 20 bases between the germline ends. This sample is part of a study of cytomegalovirus exposure and HLA in healthy donors (dated by TCRdb to 2017 to 2019). Regarding the complete study: An earlier analysis of 587 of the donors reported 250 to 300 Gb of sequence data and roughly 120 million unique TCR beta sequences obtained from around 180 million T cells. A later genetic analysis took genome-wide SNP genotypes for about 55% of the roughly 670 donors and used that subset as a discovery cohort. To predict cytomegalovirus infection status, the study combined high-throughput TCR immunosequencing, statistical association of individual TCRs with disease status, and machine learning. An earlier analysis of 450 to 750 of the donors used high-throughput TCR beta sequencing to judge whether each TCR beta V gene segment behaved as functional or pseudogenic. Because of strong linkage in the cohort, roughly five DR-DQ haplotypes were treated as single units for association and clustering. A later analysis re-examined previously published TCR beta repertoires from just over 650 donors and added high-resolution HLA genotyping to investigate patterns of TCR occurrence. Across under 500 genotyped donors of the cohort, an average of roughly 230,000 unique TCR beta nucleotide sequences per donor were sequenced, and around 20% of those sequences were non-productive. Both class I and class II loci were covered by HLA typing, at four-digit resolution. Typing coverage varied by locus: roughly 629-640 donors for A, B, C, DRB1 and DQB1; roughly 510 for DQA1; more than 600 for DPA1; about 450 for DPB1. All discovery cohort repertoires had been generated on a single sequencing platform. The study aimed to test whether signatures of past pathogen exposure could be identified by cataloging public T cell receptors. Donor age, sex, ethnicity and CMV serostatus were compiled alongside the repertoire data. Along with the roughly 670-subject first cohort, a separate validation cohort of over 90 different subjects was used. An early release covering 500 to 750 HLA-typed donors comprised about 290 gigabases of sequencing data and approximately 80 million unique TCR sequences. Among the roughly 430 genotyped donors, around 81% belonged to the genetic ancestry cluster associated with self-reported Caucasian donors. Rather than drawing on any new phenotypic data, the later analysis identified candidate immune exposures from TCR beta sequences and the way those sequences occurred across donors. Using immunosequencing, the study profiled T cell repertoires from about 620 subjects and related those repertoires to cytomegalovirus serostatus. Findings and caveats that apply to the study as a whole: Linkage disequilibrium might explain the correlated functional status among segregating V segments, but an unknown experimental factor could not be ruled out. According to the authors, the approach could potentially be generalized to other disease states and immunological phenotypes. Because counts were too low, approximately 18 rarely observed V segments, including chromosome 9 orphons, were excluded from the earlier analysis of 587 of the donors. The classifier was reported to diagnose cytomegalovirus status with high specificity and sensitivity in both the original and validation cohorts. In a later analysis, most CMV-associated TCR beta chains were found to appear HLA-restricted, with HLA associations seemingly driven largely by CMV exposure. Immune exposure information for the cohort was limited to CMV serostatus. In a later genetic analysis, a missense DCLRE1C variant was associated with V-gene and J-gene trimming of TCR beta chains, and the association was replicated in an independent cohort. When HLA alleles, especially DR and DQ, strongly co-occurred, attributing TCR associations to individual alleles was difficult. Only TCR beta chains were sequenced in this cohort, and the absence of alpha or paired-chain data limited detectable features. Three of the identified cytomegalovirus-associated TCR beta chains were confirmed in vitro to be specific for cytomegalovirus antigens. A total of about 150 TCR beta chains were listed by the study as associated with cytomegalovirus. A cluster of highly shared sequence variants was judged likely to represent a technical artifact of the sequencing pipeline. Some IMGT-functional V segments, including TRBV6-2 and TRBV6-3, could not be told apart with the 87-base-pair reads, so those segments were excluded. In a later analysis, HLA-associated TCR beta chains showed more clonal expansion and lower generation probabilities than non-associated chains that were equally common. While some public TCRs were present in many individuals, most TCR sequences turned up only very rarely across donors. According to a later analysis, TCR association rates differed among HLA loci, with DRB1 alleles showing the most associated TCRs and HLA-C alleles showing the fewest. Several of the top co-occurrence clusters appeared to be linked to parvovirus B19, influenza, CMV and Epstein-Barr virus, according to a later analysis. An earlier analysis of approximately 540 of the donors showed that most TCR beta V segments appeared in productive rearrangements either about 87% or about 30% of the time, which broadly matched IMGT annotations. A further reported finding was that TCR beta sequences accurately predicted the HLA-A and HLA-B alleles for most subjects in the first cohort. Compared with the approximately 720-donor mean, donors in an Asian-associated ancestry cluster had fewer N-insertions in productive TCRs, according to a later genetic analysis. Sequencing depth was assumed to be roughly uniform across donors in the presence/absence analyses, though that assumption may not hold. A later analysis associated about 17,000 TCR beta sequences with specific HLA alleles at a false discovery rate of 0.05. Because HLA typing was missing for some donors at each locus, association tests included only the typed subset.

Libraries were prepared through the immunoSEQ multiplex PCR assay. The multiplex PCR relied on a mix of 60 forward primers for TCR Vbeta segments and 13 reverse primers for TCR Jbeta segments. A multiplex PCR assay on genomic DNA amplified the CDR3 region of rearranged TCR beta genes. Amplified TCR beta libraries were sequenced as 87-base-pair reads on the Illumina HiSeq System. As for the original processing: In a later analysis, 80 million or so unique TCR beta chains were counted across the 666 repertoires, and roughly 9.9 million of these chains were shared by at least two donors. To remove PCR and sequencing errors, raw reads were error-corrected and collapsed into unique sequences using a nearest-neighbor algorithm that merged closely related sequences. Alignment of CDR3 sequences to IMGT reference sequences was used to assign V, D and J gene segments. For a sequence to be retained, a match of at least six nucleotides was required to both a V gene segment and a J gene segment. A rearrangement was called productive if the CDR3 had no stop codons and remained in frame with V and J, and every other rearrangement was called non-productive. CDR3 was defined by IMGT convention, running from the second conserved V-encoded cysteine to the conserved J-encoded phenylalanine. The earlier analysis of 587 of the donors excluded any sequence lacking an unambiguous match to a single V gene segment. An earlier analysis of a few hundred of the donors called V segments functional above 56.7% productive rearrangements and segregating when the between-donor standard deviation exceeded 5%. A statistical classification framework was developed to diagnose cytomegalovirus status using the catalog of TCR beta chain sequences. In a later analysis, TCR nucleotide sequences were compared against IMGT/GENE-DB human TR gene sequences so that V and J genes could be assigned. Using the TCRdist pipeline, a later analysis assigned CDR3 sequences along with most-parsimonious VDJ recombination scenarios. A later analysis defined each TCR beta chain by its CDR3 amino acid sequence plus V-gene family, and excluded reads lacking a unique V-gene family. As a way to deal with suspected cross-contamination and a sequencing artifact, a later analysis dropped more than 500 nucleotide sequences that were highly shared and had low generation probability. A later analysis calculated a clonal expansion index for each public chain from normalized within-repertoire ranks of inferred template counts. In a later analysis, generation probabilities were computed using a VDJ recombination model fitted to out-of-frame rearrangements, and the results were checked against IGoR. A later analysis scored TCR-TCR, TCR-HLA and TCR-CMV co-occurrence with hypergeometric tests, applying a repertoire-size bias correction to TCR pairs. To estimate false discovery rates, a later analysis permuted the HLA or CMV assignments 20 times. In a later analysis, co-occurring TCRs were grouped using DBSCAN, with TCRdist sequence similarity added in when clustering inside HLA-allele-positive subsets. Co-occurrence clustering excluded repertoires with fewer than 30,000 or more than 120,000 public chains, plus five with anomalous nucleotide sharing. TCRdb stores this immuneACCESS table with in-frame sequences only. Part of the clones is absent; in the studies checked, under half of the shortfall reflects unresolved V genes, and no reason is known for the rest. The D gene and trimming were derived from the DNA, and the V and J assignments and clone size from that table. The sample records some 180,000 clones, 76% of which are singletons. The ten largest clones capture about 1.5% of the sample.

The cohort was made up of about 610 healthy bone marrow donors. At the time of sampling, all cohort members were nominally healthy, though unrecorded immune exposures were likely present. The donor was CMV seronegative and was included in the group of a few hundred seronegative cohort members. A peripheral blood sample was collected from each donor, and TCR beta sequencing was performed on peripheral blood mononuclear cells. The Qiagen DNeasy Blood Extraction Kit was used to extract genomic DNA from the blood cell samples. The sequenced sample was PBMCs. The chain is assembled from TRBV14 and TRBJ1-2, with no reliable assignment of the D segment. The receptor was derived from a man aged 18 to 29 in good health and CMV-seronegative. The CDR3 protein is CASSPGRSYGGYTF. The DNA sequence is given as TGTGCCAGCTCTCCCGGGAGGTCATACGGTGGCTACACCTTC.